This T cell receptor (beta chain) was captured in a study of blood T cell repertoires in COVID-19. About the research overall: From T cells, B-cell-depleted T cells, or PBMCs came the material, which was cDNA or gDNA.

Repertoires were generated with immunoSEQ multiplex PCR, while TCRdb's copy carries only in-frame clones and drops some. The repertoire includes a few hundred thousand clones, around 82% of them detected once, and 2% to 2.5% sits in the top ten. The CDR3 contains 21 residues. The J gene is TRBJ1-3, the V gene TRBV21-1. TRBV21-1 is termed a pseudogene. This sequence originates from a woman in her fifties or sixties with acute or convalescent COVID-19. Sequencing used peripheral blood. This chain's CDR3 is CASSKTRPAGLYIDSGNTIYF. CDR3 bases: TGTGCCAGCAGCAAGACCCGGCCGGCAGGACTCTATATAGACTCTGGAAACACCATATATTTT.